The 21 T cell receptor beta chains in this list originate from one sample, sequenced in a study of shared clonotypes between healthy human individuals. Using immunoSEQ multiplex PCR, the repertoire was profiled, and TCRdb retains in-frame clones only, with some absent. The sample has about 560,000 clones, just over 75% seen once. Specimen: PBMCs. These receptors all stem from a woman in her 40s in good health. Some clones in this sample may be carry-over from other donors' samples.

The rearrangement links TRBV2 to TRBJ2-5; D is perhaps TRBD1 (6 bases). The germline V and J ends were trimmed by 8 bases and 5 bases, with 18 bases remaining between them. Germline V gene data show CDR1 as SNHLY and CDR2 as FYNNEI. There are 14 residues in the CDR3. As DNA, the CDR3 is TGTGCCAGCGATGGTCCCCAGGGGCCGGAGACCCAGTACTTC. Translation gives CASDGPQGPETQYF.

This chain connects TRBV6-6 to TRBJ2-5, with D unresolved. The DNA end is more similar to TRBJ2-7, so the J call may be wrong. Germline V gives CDR1 MNHNY, CDR2 SVGAGI (reference sequence). The length of the CDR3 is 14 residues. The DNA for the CDR3 is TGTGCCAGCAGTTACTCGTACCAATCCTACGAGCAGTACTTC. Translating gives CASSYSYQSYEQYF.

The rearrangement joins TRBV6-5 to TRBJ2-2; D uncertain. This CDR3 contains 13 residues. With 2 bases removed from V and 4 bases from J, the gap between germline ends came to 5 bases. Germline values: CDR1 MNHEY, CDR2 SVGAGI. The CDR3: CASSYRFTGELFF. CDR3 DNA sequence: TGTGCCAGCAGTTACAGGTTCACCGGGGAGCTGTTTTTT.

Worth noting for this clone: A much larger clone lies one base from this, so it may be a read error. This sequence joins TRBV30 and TRBJ1-3; no clear D. The V end lost 5 bases, the J end lost 2 bases, and 10 bases lay between the germline ends. CDR1 GTSNPN and CDR2 SVGIG come from the germline V gene (reference sequence). This CDR3 contains 13 residues. CDR3 DNA sequence: TGTGCCTGGCACATACTCCCTGGAAACACCATATATTTT. It is translated as CAWHILPGNTIYF.

The chain carries TRBV30 and TRBJ2-7, with D unresolved. Germline assignment: CDR1 GTSNPN and CDR2 SVGIG (reference sequence). V lost 0 bases to trimming and J lost 0 bases, with 9 bases between them. The CDR3 contains 14 residues. The CDR3 sequence is CAWSVGPSSYEQYF. CDR3 sequence (DNA): TGTGCCTGGAGTGTAGGACCGAGCTCCTACGAGCAGTACTTC. Supplemented by reference TRBV30 and TRBJ2-7, the full variable domain reads SQTIHQWPATLVQPVGSPLSLECTVEGTSNPNLYWYRQAAGRGLQLLFYSVGIGQISSEVPQNLSASRPQDRQFILSSKKLLLSDSGFYLCAWSVGPSSYEQYFGPGTRLTVT.

V usage is TRBV18 and J usage is TRBJ1-5, with D possibly TRBD1 on 6 matching bases. The CDR3 totals 15 residues. Germline V gene lookup returns CDR1 KGHSH and CDR2 LQKENI. Deletions cut 2 bases from V and 1 base from J, with 9 bases between. This CDR3 reads CASSPETGSNQPQHF. The DNA of the CDR3 is TGTGCCAGCTCACCAGAGACAGGAAGCAATCAGCCCCAGCATTTT.

The rearrangement links TRBV30 to TRBJ2-2; the match to TRBD1 covers 9 bases. The germline CDR1 and CDR2 sequences are GTSNPN and SVGIG (reference sequence). The CDR3 contains 13 residues. Losses at the gene ends were 5 bases for V and 7 bases for J; bases not matched to a gene: 5. The CDR3 DNA reads TGTGCCTGGTCCGGACAGGGGTACGGGGAGCTGTTTTTT. Protein: CAWSGQGYGELFF.

This chain connects TRBV6-6 to TRBJ1-5; D might be TRBD1 (6 bases). V was clipped by 7 bases and J by 7 bases, with 14 bases between them. The CDR3 consists of 13 residues. Germline CDR1 reads MNHNY; CDR2 reads SVGAGI (reference sequence). CDR3 loop: CASTTGRAQPQHF. For the CDR3, the DNA is TGTGCCAGCACCACAGGGAGGGCGCAGCCCCAGCATTTT.

The chain uses TRBV11-2 and TRBJ2-7, with D unresolved. V was pared by 1 base and J by 3 bases, with 10 bases between. Germline-derived CDR1 and CDR2 are SGHAT and FQNNGV. The CDR3 has 14 amino acids. This CDR3 reads CASSLGVHLYEQYF. CDR3 DNA sequence: TGTGCCAGCAGCTTAGGTGTACATCTCTACGAGCAGTACTTC.

The DNA for the CDR3 is TGTGCCAGCAGTGACAGGGGAGACTATGATGAGCAGTTCTTC. Translation gives CASSDRGDYDEQFF. The chain has TRBV6-4 and TRBJ2-1, with D perhaps matching TRBD1 or TRBD2 (5 bases each). This CDR3 has 14 residues. Germline loops: CDR1 MRHNA, CDR2 SNTAGT. V was trimmed by 2 bases and J by 8 bases, leaving 13 bases between them.

V usage is TRBV5-4 and J usage is TRBJ2-3, with no clear D. Trimming pared 4 bases from V and 2 bases from J, leaving 11 bases between. CDR3 size: 14 residues. Germline V lookup: CDR1 SGHNT, CDR2 YYREEE (reference sequence). For the CDR3, the DNA is TGTGCCAGCAGCGGAACAGTAGCCACAGATACGCAGTATTTT. Protein product: CASSGTVATDTQYF.

V is TRBV10-2 and J is TRBJ2-7; 13 nucleotides agree with TRBD2. The CDR3 has 15 residues. V lost 6 bases and J lost 1; bases outside the gene matches: 3. Germline V gene lookup returns CDR1 WSHSY and CDR2 SAAADI. The CDR3, as DNA: TGCGCCAGCAGGGGACTAGCGGGACTTTCCTACGAGCAGTACTTC. Residues: CASRGLAGLSYEQYF.

V and J are TRBV7-2 and TRBJ2-4; 9 positions match TRBD1. The CDR3 loop spans 15 amino acids. The J segment lost 6 bases and the V segment lost 7 bases, leaving 10 bases of the junction unmatched. Germline V gene data show CDR1 as SGHTA and CDR2 as FQGNSA. CDR3 coding DNA: TGTGCCAGCACACGCACAGGGGGCGGGGGAAACATTCAGTACTTC. This sequence encodes CASTRTGGGGNIQYF. The full variable domain, with the rest looked up from reference TRBV7-2 and TRBJ2-4, is GAGVSQSPSNKVTEKGKDVELRCDPISGHTALYWYRQSLGQGLEFLIYFQGNSAPDKSGLPSDRFSAERTGGSVSTLTIQRTQQEDSAVYLCASTRTGGGGNIQYFGAGTRLSVL.

This clone was counted once. This CDR3 is CASMGGARETQYF. CDR3 nucleotide sequence: TGTGCCAGCATGGGGGGGGCGAGGGAGACCCAGTACTTC. The chain employs TRBV2 and TRBJ2-5; D perhaps matches TRBD2 (7 bases). Deletions cut 7 bases from V and 5 bases from J, with 14 bases between. CDR1 and CDR2 (germline): SNHLY, FYNNEI. The CDR3 totals 13 residues.

The V gene is TRBV2, the J gene TRBJ2-1; TRBD2 matches at 11 bases. Trimming removed 6 bases from V and 4 bases from J; junction bases left unmatched: 5. The CDR3 runs to 15 residues. The germline V gene has CDR1 SNHLY and CDR2 FYNNEI. This CDR3 is CASRETSGGYNEQFF. The DNA of the CDR3 is TGTGCCAGCAGGGAAACTAGCGGGGGATACAATGAGCAGTTCTTC.

The genes are TRBV19 and TRBJ2-7; 8 positions agree with TRBD2. Unmatched junction bases numbered 9, after V lost 3 bases and J lost 2 bases. The CDR3 runs to 16 residues. Germline loops: CDR1 LNHDA, CDR2 SQIVND (reference sequence). The CDR3 DNA sequence: TGTGCCAGTAGTATCGGTATGAGCGGGAGCCCCTACGAGCAGTACTTC. Its translation is CASSIGMSGSPYEQYF. Full variable domain (outside the CDR3, taken from reference TRBV19 and TRBJ2-7): DGGITQSPKYLFRKEGQNVTLSCEQNLNHDAMYWYRQDPGQGLRLIYYSQIVNDFQKGDIAEGYSVSREKKESFPLTVTSAQKNPTAFYLCASSIGMSGSPYEQYFGPGTRLTVT.

The gene calls are TRBV7-2 and TRBJ2-2; D not resolved. V was cut by 4 bases and J by 1 base, with 13 bases left in between. CDR3 length: 16 amino acids. The germline V gene has CDR1 SGHTA and CDR2 FQGNSA. The CDR3 sequence is CASSSQPTVNTGELFF. CDR3 sequence (DNA): TGTGCCAGCAGCTCCCAGCCGACGGTGAACACCGGGGAGCTGTTTTTT.

DNA for the CDR3: TGTGCCAGCAGTTTACGTGGAAACACCATATATTTT. Protein: CASSLRGNTIYF. V and J are TRBV28 and TRBJ1-3; the D is unclear. CDR3 size: 12 residues. Germline values: CDR1 MDHEN, CDR2 SYDVKM. Trimming left V 2 bases short and J 3 bases short, with 2 bases between.

The chain uses TRBV9 and TRBJ2-3; D gene unclear. The CDR3 contains 15 residues. V lost 0 bases and J lost 0, with 8 bases in between. Germline values: CDR1 SGDLS, CDR2 YYNGEE. In DNA form, the CDR3 reads TGTGCCAGCAGCGTAGGGAGCTCTAGCACAGATACGCAGTATTTT. Encoded protein: CASSVGSSSTDTQYF.

This clone was seen just once. This rearrangement joins TRBV11-3 to TRBJ2-3, with a weak D call TRBD2 (6 bases). Germline assignment: CDR1 SGHNT and CDR2 YENEEA. The CDR3 length is 14 residues. The germline V and J ends were trimmed by 5 bases and 1 base, with 10 bases remaining between them. The CDR3 reads CASSGRSGTDTQYF. CDR3 nucleotides: TGTGCCAGCAGCGGGAGGTCTGGCACAGATACGCAGTATTTT.

The rearrangement joins TRBV4-2 to TRBJ2-2; 11 bases match TRBD2. CDR3 length: 16 amino acids. J was trimmed by 5 bases and V by 6 bases; bases with no gene match: 8. The germline V gene encodes CDR1 LGHNA and CDR2 YNFKEQ. The CDR3 DNA is TGTGCCAGCAGGGTCACTAGCGGGAGTGGTACCGGGGAGCTGTTTTTT. Translation: CASRVTSGSGTGELFF.